This T cell receptor (beta chain) was retrieved from a study of glioma-infiltrating T cells. The germline V gene encodes CDR1 DFQATT and CDR2 SNEGSKA (reference sequence). The CDR3 runs to 14 residues. The V gene end was trimmed by 3 bases and the J gene end by 8 bases; junction bases not matched to a gene: 8. The iRepertoire nested amplicon-rescue multiplex PCR amplified TCR alpha and beta CDR3s from RNA. Tissue mRNA or PBMC total RNA, about 90-400 ng, went into one-step reverse transcription and amplification. TCRdb re-analysed the multiplex PCR reads in MiXCR, keeping a single row per CDR3 protein. In the table there are about 140,000 distinct CDR3 sequences, roughly two fifths of which are singletons. A word on this clonotype: Its cognate antigen is unknown.

The study's findings and limits: Tissue-blood divergence was below expectation in non-neoplastic patients, above in gliomas. Only very few CDR3 sequences appeared in both tissue and blood.

This chain connects TRBV20-1 to TRBJ2-1, with 9 bases aligning to TRBD2. Sequencing was performed on glioma tissue, nonneoplastic brain tissue, or PBMCs (not recorded which). The source of this sequence is a human donor with low-grade glioma or glioblastoma, undergoing nonglioma brain surgery, or in good health (not recorded which). The CDR3 sequence is CSARAGGPYHEQFF. CDR3 sequence (DNA): TGCAGTGCTAGGGCGGGAGGGCCTTACCATGAGCAGTTCTTC.